This T cell receptor beta chain came from a study of cytomegalovirus exposure and HLA in healthy donors. Whole-study context: An analysis done earlier identified 95 million to 140 million unique TCR beta sequences from about 179 million T cells.

Per germline, CDR1 MGHRA and CDR2 YSYEKL. The V gene lost 1 base and the J gene lost 0 bases, with 13 bases spanning the gap. The CDR3 contains 16 residues. With respect to this clone: The antigen is not known.

Study results and caveats: Most of the CMV-associated TCR beta chains (in a later analysis) appeared to be HLA-restricted. Per published accounts, TCR beta sequences correctly predicted the HLA-A and HLA-B alleles of most subjects. Approximately 160 TCR beta chains were listed as cytomegalovirus-associated.

It was with 60 Vbeta and 13 Jbeta primers that the PCR ran. Profiled with immunoSEQ multiplex PCR; TCRdb holds only in-frame clones, not every one. The sample includes 170,000 or so clones, 77% of them seen just once. The sample consisted of PBMCs. This clonotype was obtained from a woman aged 25 to 39 in good health and CMV-seropositive. This chain links TRBV4-1 with TRBJ2-7, with D perhaps matching TRBD2 (6 bases). The CDR3 bases are TGCGCCAGCAGCCAAGCCGGGTGGGGGGTCTCCTACGAGCAGTACTTC. It translates to CASSQAGWGVSYEQYF.